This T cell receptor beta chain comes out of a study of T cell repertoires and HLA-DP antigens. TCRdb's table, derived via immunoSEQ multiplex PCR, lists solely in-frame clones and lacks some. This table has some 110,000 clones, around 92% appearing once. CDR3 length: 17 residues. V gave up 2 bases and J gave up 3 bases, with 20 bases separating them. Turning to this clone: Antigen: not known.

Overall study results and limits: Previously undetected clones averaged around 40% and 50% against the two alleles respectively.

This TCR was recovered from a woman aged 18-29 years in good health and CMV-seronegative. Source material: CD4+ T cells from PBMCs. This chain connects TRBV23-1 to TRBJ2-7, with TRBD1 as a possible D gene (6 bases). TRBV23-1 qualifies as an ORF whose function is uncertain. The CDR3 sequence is CASSQVVTGILIYEQYF. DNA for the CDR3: TGCGCCAGCAGTCAAGTAGTTACAGGGATCCTAATCTACGAGCAGTACTTC.